This T cell receptor (beta chain) was identified in a study of long-term antiretroviral therapy in people with HIV (dated by TCRdb to about 2022). Context from the whole study: The earliest samples were collected roughly a decade before the 2015 WHO recommendation for immediate ART, at a time when ART was usually postponed until CD4 counts fell. This retrospective serial study examined whether starting ART and sustained HIV suppression were associated with changes in the composition and diversity of the TRB repertoire in peripheral blood. The cohort contributed about 200 cryopreserved PBMC samples from about 31 adults with confirmed HIV infection, collected serially over a mean of around six years (range 1-12). Of the approximately 28 participants with HIV, more than 10 were female. No cross-contamination during QIAcube processing was seen in test extractions of a monoclonal T-cell line run alongside 30 to 35 polyclonal samples.

The immunoSEQ hsTCRB v3.0 assay was used at survey level resolution to sequence the TRB variable region. The targeted TRB sequencing depth was roughly 40,000-50,000 T-cell genomes per sample. An Illumina MiSeq with a v3 150-cycle kit was used to sequence the pooled TRB libraries. Processing in the source paper ran as follows. Repertoire analysis was performed in R inside a reproducible Nextflow workflow that covered QC, data transformation and analysis. LymphoSeq2, an R package for exploring AIRR-Seq data, was used to implement the custom analyses. A handful of samples that produced fewer than 5000 total TRB sequences were removed, so 188 HIV repertoires were analyzed. Among the approximately 180 retained HIV repertoires, about 59 were collected before ART initiation and 129 were collected after ART initiation. Each repertoire was downsampled to 5000 TRB nucleotide sequences, and summary statistics were averaged across 100 downsampling iterations. Only TRB sequences with CDR3 regions of at least seven amino acids were retained for analysis. Diversity was measured with a Shannon entropy-derived clonality score and the Gini coefficient. Repertoire networks linked the top 5000 CDR3 amino acid sequences whenever two sequences differed by an edit distance of one. For TRB CDR3 amino acid sequences, antigen specificity groups and MHC restriction were predicted with GLIPH2. Known CMV, EBV, HIV or tissue antigen associations were flagged by matching CDR3 amino acid sequences against VDJdb and McPAS-TCR. Pre-ART, post-ART and control groups were compared with Wilcoxon signed-rank tests and Holm-Bonferroni correction. TCRdb re-hosts the immuneACCESS table, in-frame sequences only. Its copies lack some clones; in the studies checked, an unresolved V gene accounts for under half of them, and the cause for the rest is not known. The V and J calls and clone size were taken over from that table, and D and trimming were inferred from the DNA. This sample has thousands of clones in its table, and approximately 80% of those were observed once. More than 15% of the sample goes to the ten largest clones.

The table lists this clone with a count of one. Its antigen is not yet known. It has no much larger one-base neighbor in the sample; base qualities were not kept. What the work shows at the level of the full study, not this receptor alone: Because cell numbers in pre-ART samples were limited, unsorted PBMC were profiled instead of sorted CD4+ and CD8+ T cells. Expanded TRB clones identified before ART initiation dominated the repertoire across all time points, though the dominance fluctuated and decreased in many PLHIV after ART. ART initiation was associated with a significant increase in TRB diversity, but diversity stayed significantly below transplant donor controls even after long-term ART. Limited PBMC availability meant only the TCR beta chain was sequenced, without alpha chain pairing. CDR3 length ranges in HIV repertoires were narrower than in controls, and network structure suggested an antigen-experienced repertoire with only a slight naive shift after ART. Inferences about post-ART repertoire changes are limited because no data were available on ART adherence, viral resistance or therapy changes. Samples dated from about 2003 to 2018, and the ART regimens used may be less effective than current ones.

To be included, a participant needed at least one PBMC sample from before ART initiation plus at least two post-ART samples. Every participant with HIV received treatment in the United States of America. Before DNA extraction, cryopreserved samples containing 1-10 million PBMC were thawed and washed. At the time of the earliest PBMC sample, participants with HIV were aged between about 20 and 54 years. PBMC samples from each participant spanned 1-4 timepoints before ART initiation and 2-8 timepoints after ART initiation, with a median of 7 samples. For every participant, serial HIV viral load, CD4+ T-cell count, ART history and demographic data were obtained. A Qiagen kit on a QIAcube was used to extract genomic DNA from unsorted PBMC, with samples processed in batches of 12. For CDR1 and CDR2, the germline V gene lists MNHEY and SVGAGI. The junction carries 12 bases between V and J, which are trimmed by 2 bases and 4 bases respectively. Including cysteine and phenylalanine, the CDR3 has 16 amino acids. CDR3 DNA only is kept here, 48 bases in frame from base 1.

The source is a man in his forties or fifties with HIV. The chain was built from TRBV6-5 and TRBJ2-6; confidence is insufficient to name the D gene. The sample was unsorted PBMCs, taken 0.1 years after starting antiretroviral therapy. The CDR3 reads as follows: CASSYRTVAGANVLTF. The DNA sequence follows: TGTGCCAGCAGTTACCGGACCGTGGCCGGGGCCAACGTCCTGACTTTC.